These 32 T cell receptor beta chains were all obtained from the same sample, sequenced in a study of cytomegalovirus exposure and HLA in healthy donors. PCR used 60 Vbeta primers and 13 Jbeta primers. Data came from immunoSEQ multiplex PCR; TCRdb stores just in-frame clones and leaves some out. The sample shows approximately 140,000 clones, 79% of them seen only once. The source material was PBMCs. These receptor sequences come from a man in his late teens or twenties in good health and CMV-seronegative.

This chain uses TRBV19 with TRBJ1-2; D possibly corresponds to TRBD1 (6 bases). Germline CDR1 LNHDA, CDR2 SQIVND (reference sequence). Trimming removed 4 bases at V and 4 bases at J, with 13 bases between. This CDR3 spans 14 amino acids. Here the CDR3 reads CASSTLDRTYGYTF. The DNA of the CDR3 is TGTGCCAGTAGTACACTGGACAGAACCTATGGCTACACCTTC. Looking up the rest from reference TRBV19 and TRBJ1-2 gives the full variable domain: DGGITQSPKYLFRKEGQNVTLSCEQNLNHDAMYWYRQDPGQGLRLIYYSQIVNDFQKGDIAEGYSVSREKKESFPLTVTSAQKNPTAFYLCASSTLDRTYGYTFGSGTRLTVV.

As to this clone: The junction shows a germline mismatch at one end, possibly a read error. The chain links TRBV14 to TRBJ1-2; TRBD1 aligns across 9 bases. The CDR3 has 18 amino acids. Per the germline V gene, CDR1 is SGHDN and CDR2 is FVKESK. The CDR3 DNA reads TGTGCCAGCGGCCAATACTCAATTACAGGGGGCGCGAGGTATGGCTACACCTTC. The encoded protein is CASGQYSITGGARYGYTF.

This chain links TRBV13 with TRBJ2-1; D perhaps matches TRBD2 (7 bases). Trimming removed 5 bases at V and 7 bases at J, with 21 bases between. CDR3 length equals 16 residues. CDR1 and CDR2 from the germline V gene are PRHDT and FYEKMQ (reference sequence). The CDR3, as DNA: TGTGCCAGCAGCAAGGCGAGGGGGGGGCCGTATAATGAGCAGTTCTTC. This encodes CASSKARGGPYNEQFF.

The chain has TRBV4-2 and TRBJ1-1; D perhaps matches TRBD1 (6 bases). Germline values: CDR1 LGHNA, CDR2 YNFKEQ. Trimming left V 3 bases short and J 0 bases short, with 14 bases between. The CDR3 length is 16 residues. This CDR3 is CASSQRRGQLNTEAFF. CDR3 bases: TGTGCCAGCAGCCAGAGACGCGGACAGTTGAACACTGAAGCTTTCTTT.

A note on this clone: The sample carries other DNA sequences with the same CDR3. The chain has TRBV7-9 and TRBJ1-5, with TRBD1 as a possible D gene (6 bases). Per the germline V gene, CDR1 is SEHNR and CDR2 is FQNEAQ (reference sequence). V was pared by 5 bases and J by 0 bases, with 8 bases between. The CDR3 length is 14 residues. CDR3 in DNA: TGTGCCAGCAGCCCACAGGGTAGCAATCAGCCCCAGCATTTT. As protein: CASSPQGSNQPQHF.

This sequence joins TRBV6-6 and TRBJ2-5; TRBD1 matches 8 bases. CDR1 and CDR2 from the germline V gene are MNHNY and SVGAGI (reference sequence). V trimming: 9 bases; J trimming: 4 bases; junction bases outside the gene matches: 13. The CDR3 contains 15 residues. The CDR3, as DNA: TGTGCCAGTGCCTCACCTTCAGGGGGCAGAGAGACCCAGTACTTC. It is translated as CASASPSGGRETQYF.

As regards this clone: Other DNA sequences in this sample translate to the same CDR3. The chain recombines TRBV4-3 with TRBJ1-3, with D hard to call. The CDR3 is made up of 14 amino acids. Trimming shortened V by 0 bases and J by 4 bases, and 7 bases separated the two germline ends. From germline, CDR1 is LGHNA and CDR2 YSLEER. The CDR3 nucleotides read TGCGCCAGCAGCCAAGATCTCCTAGGAAACACCATATATTTT. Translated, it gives CASSQDLLGNTIYF.

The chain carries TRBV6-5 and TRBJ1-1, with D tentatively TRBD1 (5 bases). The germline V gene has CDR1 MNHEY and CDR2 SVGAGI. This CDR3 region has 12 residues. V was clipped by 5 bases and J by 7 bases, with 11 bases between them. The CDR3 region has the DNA TGTGCCAGCAGTCCTAACAGGAGTGAAGCTTTCTTT. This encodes CASSPNRSEAFF.

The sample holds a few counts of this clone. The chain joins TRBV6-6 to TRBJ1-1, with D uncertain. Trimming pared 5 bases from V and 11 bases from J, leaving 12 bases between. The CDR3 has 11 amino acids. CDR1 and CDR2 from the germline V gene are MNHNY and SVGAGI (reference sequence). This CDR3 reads CASSPSSRAFF. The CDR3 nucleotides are TGTGCCAGCAGTCCCTCTTCCCGGGCTTTCTTT.

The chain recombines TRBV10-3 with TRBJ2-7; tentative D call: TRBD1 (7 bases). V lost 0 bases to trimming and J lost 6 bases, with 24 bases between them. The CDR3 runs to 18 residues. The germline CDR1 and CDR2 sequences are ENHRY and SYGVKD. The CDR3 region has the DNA TGTGCCATCAGTGAGTCGACAGGAGGGGGCGCGCGGAGGGGCGAGCAGTACTTC. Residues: CAISESTGGGARRGEQYF.

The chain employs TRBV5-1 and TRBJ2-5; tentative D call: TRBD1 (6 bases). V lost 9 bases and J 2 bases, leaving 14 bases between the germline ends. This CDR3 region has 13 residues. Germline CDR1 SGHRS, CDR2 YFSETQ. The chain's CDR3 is CATLPGQQETQYF. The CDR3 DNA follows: TGCGCCACCTTGCCGGGACAACAAGAGACCCAGTACTTC. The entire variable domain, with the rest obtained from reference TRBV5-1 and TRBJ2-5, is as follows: KAGVTQTPRYLIKTRGQQVTLSCSPISGHRSVSWYQQTPGQGLQFLFEYFSETQRNKGNFPGRFSGRQFSNSRSEMNVSTLELGDSALYLCATLPGQQETQYFGPGTRLLVL.

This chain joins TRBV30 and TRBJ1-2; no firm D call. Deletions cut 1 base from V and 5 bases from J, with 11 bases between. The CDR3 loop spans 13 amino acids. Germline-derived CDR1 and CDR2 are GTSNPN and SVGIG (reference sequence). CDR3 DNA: TGTGCCTGGAGTGCGGGAGGGCATTATGGCTACACCTTC. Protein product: CAWSAGGHYGYTF.

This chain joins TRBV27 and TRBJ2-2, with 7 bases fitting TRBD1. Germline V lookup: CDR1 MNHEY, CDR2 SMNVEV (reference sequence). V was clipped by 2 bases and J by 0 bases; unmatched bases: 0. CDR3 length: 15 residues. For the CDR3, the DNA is TGTGCCAGCAGTTTAACAGGGGCGAACACCGGGGAGCTGTTTTTT. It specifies CASSLTGANTGELFF.

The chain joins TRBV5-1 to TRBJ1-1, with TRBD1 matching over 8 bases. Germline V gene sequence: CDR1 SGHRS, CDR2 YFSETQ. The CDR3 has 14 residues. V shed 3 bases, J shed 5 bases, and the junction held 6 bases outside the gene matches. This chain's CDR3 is CASSSQGARTEAFF. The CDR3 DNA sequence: TGCGCCAGCAGCTCCCAGGGGGCGAGAACTGAAGCTTTCTTT.

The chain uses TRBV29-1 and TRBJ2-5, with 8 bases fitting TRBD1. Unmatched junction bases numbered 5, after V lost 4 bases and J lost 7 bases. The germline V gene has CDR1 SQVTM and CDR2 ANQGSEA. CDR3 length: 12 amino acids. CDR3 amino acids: CSVVVDRGTQYF. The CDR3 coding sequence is TGCAGCGTTGTAGTCGACAGGGGGACCCAGTACTTC.

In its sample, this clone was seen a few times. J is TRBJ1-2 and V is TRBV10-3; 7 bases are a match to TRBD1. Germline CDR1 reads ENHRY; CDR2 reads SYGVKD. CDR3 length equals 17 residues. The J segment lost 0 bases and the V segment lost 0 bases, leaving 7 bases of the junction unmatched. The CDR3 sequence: CAISESGQVLPNYGYTF. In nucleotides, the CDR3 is TGTGCCATCAGTGAGTCTGGACAGGTCCTGCCTAACTATGGCTACACCTTC.

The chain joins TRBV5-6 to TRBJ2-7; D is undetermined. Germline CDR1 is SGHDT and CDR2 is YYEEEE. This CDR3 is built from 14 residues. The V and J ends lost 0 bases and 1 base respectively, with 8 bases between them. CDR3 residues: CASSLVFSSYEQYF. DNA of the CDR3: TGTGCCAGCAGCTTGGTTTTTAGTTCCTACGAGCAGTACTTC.

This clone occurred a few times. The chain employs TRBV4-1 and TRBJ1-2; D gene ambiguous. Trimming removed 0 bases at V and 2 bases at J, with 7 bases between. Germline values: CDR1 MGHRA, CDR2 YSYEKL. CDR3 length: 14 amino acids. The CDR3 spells CASSQETRNYGYTF. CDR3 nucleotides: TGCGCCAGCAGCCAAGAAACCAGAAACTATGGCTACACCTTC.

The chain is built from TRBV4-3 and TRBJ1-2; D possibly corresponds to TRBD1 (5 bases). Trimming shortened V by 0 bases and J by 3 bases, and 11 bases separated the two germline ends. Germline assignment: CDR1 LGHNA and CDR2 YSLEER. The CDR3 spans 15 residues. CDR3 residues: CASSQDPGPYYGYTF. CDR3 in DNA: TGCGCCAGCAGCCAAGATCCAGGGCCTTACTATGGCTACACCTTC.

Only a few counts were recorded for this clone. CDR3 amino acids: CASSQDLTGSSYEQYF. CDR3 in DNA: TGCGCCAGCAGCCAAGATTTAACGGGAAGCTCCTACGAGCAGTACTTC. The V gene is TRBV4-3, the J gene TRBJ2-7, with D tentatively TRBD2 (5 bases). Per germline, CDR1 LGHNA and CDR2 YSLEER. This CDR3 comprises 16 residues. V dropped 0 bases and J dropped 0 bases, with 12 bases sitting between them.

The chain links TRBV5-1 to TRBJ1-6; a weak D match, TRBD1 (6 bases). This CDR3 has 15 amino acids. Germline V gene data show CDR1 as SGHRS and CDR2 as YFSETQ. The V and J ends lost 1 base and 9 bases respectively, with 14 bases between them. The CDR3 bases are TGCGCCAGCAGCTTGAACAGGGATGAAGGTTCACCCCTCCACTTT. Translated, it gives CASSLNRDEGSPLHF.

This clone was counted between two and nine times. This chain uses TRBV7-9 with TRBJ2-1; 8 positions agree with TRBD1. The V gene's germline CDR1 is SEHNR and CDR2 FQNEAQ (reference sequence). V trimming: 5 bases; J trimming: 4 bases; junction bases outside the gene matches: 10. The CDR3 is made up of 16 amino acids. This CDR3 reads CASSQDFGQGYNEQFF. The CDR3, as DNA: TGTGCCAGCAGCCAAGATTTCGGACAGGGTTACAATGAGCAGTTCTTC.

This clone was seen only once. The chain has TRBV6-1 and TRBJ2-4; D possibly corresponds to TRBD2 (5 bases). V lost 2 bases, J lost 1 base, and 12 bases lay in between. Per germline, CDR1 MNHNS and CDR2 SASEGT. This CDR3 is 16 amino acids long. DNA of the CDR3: TGTGCCAGCAGTGAACCCGGGGTTAAGGCCAAAAACATTCAGTACTTC. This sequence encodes CASSEPGVKAKNIQYF.

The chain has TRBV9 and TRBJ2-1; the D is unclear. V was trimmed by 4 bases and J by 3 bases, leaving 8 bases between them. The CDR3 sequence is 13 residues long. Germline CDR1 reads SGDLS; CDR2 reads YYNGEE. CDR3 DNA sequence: TGTGCCAGCAGCACCAACTACTACAATGAGCAGTTCTTC. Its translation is CASSTNYYNEQFF.

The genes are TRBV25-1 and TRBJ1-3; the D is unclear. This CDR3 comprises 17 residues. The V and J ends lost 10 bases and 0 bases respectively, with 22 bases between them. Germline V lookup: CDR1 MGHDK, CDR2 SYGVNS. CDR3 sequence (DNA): TGTGCCACCACTCCTTATGGGGAGAGCACCTCTGGAAACACCATATATTTT. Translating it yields CATTPYGESTSGNTIYF.

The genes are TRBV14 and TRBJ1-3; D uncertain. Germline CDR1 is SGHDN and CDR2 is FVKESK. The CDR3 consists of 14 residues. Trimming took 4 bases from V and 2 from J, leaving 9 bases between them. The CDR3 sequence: CASSRLRTGNTIYF. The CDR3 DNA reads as TGTGCCAGCAGCCGACTCCGGACTGGAAACACCATATATTTT.

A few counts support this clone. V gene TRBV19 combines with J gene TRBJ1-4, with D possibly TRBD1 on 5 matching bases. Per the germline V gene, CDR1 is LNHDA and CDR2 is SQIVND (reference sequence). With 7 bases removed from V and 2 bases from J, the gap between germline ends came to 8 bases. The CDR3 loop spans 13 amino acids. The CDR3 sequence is CASMRQTNEKLFF. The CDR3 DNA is TGTGCCAGTATGAGACAGACTAATGAAAAACTGTTTTTT. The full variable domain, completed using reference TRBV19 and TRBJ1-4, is DGGITQSPKYLFRKEGQNVTLSCEQNLNHDAMYWYRQDPGQGLRLIYYSQIVNDFQKGDIAEGYSVSREKKESFPLTVTSAQKNPTAFYLCASMRQTNEKLFFGSGTQLSVL.

The CDR3 reads CASSLTSSEAFF. The CDR3 nucleotides read TGTGCCAGCAGCCTCACATCGTCCGAAGCTTTCTTT. This chain links TRBV5-6 with TRBJ1-1; D unclear. The CDR3 is 12 amino acids. Trimming cost V 4 bases and J 8 bases, with 12 bases left between them. The germline V gene has CDR1 SGHDT and CDR2 YYEEEE.

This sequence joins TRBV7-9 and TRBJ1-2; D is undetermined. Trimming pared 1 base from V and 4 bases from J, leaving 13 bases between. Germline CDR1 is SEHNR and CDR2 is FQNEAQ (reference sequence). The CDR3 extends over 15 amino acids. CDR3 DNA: TGTGCCAGCAGCTTAGATGGCGCGGATGTCTATGGCTACACCTTC. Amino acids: CASSLDGADVYGYTF.

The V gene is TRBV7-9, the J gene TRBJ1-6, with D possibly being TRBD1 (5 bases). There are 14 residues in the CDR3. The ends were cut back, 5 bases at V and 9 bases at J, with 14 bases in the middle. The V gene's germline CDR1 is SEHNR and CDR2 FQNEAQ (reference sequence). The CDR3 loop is CASSQTVIGSPLHF. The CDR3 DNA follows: TGTGCCAGCAGCCAGACAGTGATCGGTTCACCCCTCCACTTT.

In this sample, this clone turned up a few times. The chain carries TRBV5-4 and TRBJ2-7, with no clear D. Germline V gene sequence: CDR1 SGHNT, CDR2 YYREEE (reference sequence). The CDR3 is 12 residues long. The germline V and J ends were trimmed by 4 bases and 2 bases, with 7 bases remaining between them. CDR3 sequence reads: CASSLWPYEQYF. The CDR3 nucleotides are TGTGCCAGCAGCCTCTGGCCCTACGAGCAGTACTTC.

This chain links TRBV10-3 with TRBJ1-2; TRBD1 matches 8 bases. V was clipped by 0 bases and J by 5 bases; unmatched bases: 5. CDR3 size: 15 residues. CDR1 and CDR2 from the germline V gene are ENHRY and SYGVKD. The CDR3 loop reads CAISESDRVGYGYTF. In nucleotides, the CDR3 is TGTGCCATCAGTGAGTCGGACAGGGTAGGGTATGGCTACACCTTC.